Described below is a single T cell receptor (beta chain) sequence and its context. The target antigen is unknown. The PCR made use of 60 Vbeta and 13 Jbeta primers. The protocol was immunoSEQ multiplex PCR, while the TCRdb copy is restricted to in-frame clones and leaves out a portion. The top ten clones hold 2.9% of a sample with more than 45,000 clones, approximately 82% of them seen once. The sample belongs to a study of cytomegalovirus exposure and HLA in healthy donors. Points from the study as a whole: TCR beta sequences reportedly predicted most subjects' HLA-A and HLA-B alleles accurately. A missense variant in DCLRE1C was later tied to TCR beta V- and J-gene trimming. Among immune exposure information, only CMV serostatus was available. The CMV antigen specificity of a few CMV-associated chains was confirmed through in vitro analysis.

Per the germline V gene, CDR1 is SGHTA and CDR2 is FQGTGA. Losses at the gene ends were 2 bases for V and 6 bases for J; bases not matched to a gene: 3. This CDR3 contains 15 residues. The receptor was derived from a middle-aged man in good health and CMV-seronegative. Sequencing input: PBMCs. V is TRBV7-3 and J is TRBJ2-1; 11 nucleotides agree with TRBD2. The CDR3 protein is CASSLLAGGTNEQFF. The CDR3 region has the DNA TGTGCCAGCAGCTTACTAGCGGGGGGAACCAATGAGCAGTTCTTC.